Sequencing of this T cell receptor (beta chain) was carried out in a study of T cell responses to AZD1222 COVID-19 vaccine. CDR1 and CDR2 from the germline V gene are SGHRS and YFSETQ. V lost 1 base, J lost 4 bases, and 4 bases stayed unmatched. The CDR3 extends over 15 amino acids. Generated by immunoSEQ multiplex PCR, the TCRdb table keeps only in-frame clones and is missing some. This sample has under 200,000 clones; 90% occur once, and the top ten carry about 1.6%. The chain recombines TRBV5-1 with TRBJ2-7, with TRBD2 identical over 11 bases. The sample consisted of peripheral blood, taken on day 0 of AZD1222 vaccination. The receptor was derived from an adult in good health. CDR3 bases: TGCGCCAGCAGCTTGATAGCGGGGGGGCCTTACGAGCAGTACTTC. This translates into CASSLIAGGPYEQYF. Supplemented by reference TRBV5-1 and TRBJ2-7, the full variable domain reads KAGVTQTPRYLIKTRGQQVTLSCSPISGHRSVSWYQQTPGQGLQFLFEYFSETQRNKGNFPGRFSGRQFSNSRSEMNVSTLELGDSALYLCASSLIAGGPYEQYFGPGTRLTVT.